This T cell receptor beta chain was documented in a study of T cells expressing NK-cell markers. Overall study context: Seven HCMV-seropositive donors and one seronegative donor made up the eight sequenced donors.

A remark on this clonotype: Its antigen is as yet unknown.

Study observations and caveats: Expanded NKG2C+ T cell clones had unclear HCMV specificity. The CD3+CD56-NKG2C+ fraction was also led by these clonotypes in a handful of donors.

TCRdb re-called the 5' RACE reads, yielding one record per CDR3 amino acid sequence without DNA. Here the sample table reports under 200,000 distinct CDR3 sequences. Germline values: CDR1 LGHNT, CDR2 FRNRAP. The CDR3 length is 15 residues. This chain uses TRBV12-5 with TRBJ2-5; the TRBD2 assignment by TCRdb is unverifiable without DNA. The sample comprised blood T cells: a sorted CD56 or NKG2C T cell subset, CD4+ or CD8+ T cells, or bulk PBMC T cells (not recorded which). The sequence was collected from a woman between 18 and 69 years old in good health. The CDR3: CASGAGTSGAETQYF.